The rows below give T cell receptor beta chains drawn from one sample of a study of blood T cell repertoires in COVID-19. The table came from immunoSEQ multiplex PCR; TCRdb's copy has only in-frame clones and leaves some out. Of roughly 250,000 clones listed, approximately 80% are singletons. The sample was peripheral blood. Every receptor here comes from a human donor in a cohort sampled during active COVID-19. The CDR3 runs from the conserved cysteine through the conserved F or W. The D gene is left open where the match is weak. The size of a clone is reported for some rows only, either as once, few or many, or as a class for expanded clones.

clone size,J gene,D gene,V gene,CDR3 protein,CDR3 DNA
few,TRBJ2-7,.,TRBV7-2,CASSLGPSGREQYF,TGTGCCAGCAGCCTAGGGCCGTCGGGGAGGGAGCAGTACTTC
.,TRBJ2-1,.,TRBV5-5,CASSLEGPGYNEQFF,TGTGCCAGCAGCTTGGAGGGGCCCGGGTACAATGAGCAGTTCTTC
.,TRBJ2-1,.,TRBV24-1,CATSDSRQSSYNEQFF,TGTGCCACCAGTGATTCCCGACAGAGCTCCTACAATGAGCAGTTCTTC
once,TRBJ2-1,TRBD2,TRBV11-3,CASSTLAGAVLRNEQFF,TGTGCCAGCAGCACACTAGCGGGGGCGGTTCTGAGGAATGAGCAGTTCTTC
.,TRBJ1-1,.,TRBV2,CASSWADPEAFF,TGTGCCAGCAGCTGGGCAGACCCTGAAGCTTTCTTT
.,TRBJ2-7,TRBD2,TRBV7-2,CASTPWGTIAYEQYF,TGTGCCAGCACCCCTTGGGGGACTATTGCCTACGAGCAGTACTTC
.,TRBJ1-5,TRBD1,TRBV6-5,CASRRQGESNQPQHF,TGTGCCAGCAGACGACAGGGGGAGAGCAATCAGCCCCAGCATTTT
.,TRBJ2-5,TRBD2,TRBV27,CATGGLAGAQETQYF,TGTGCCACTGGAGGACTAGCGGGGGCACAAGAGACCCAGTACTTC
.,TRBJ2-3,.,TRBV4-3,CASSQDGIGVDTQYF,TGCGCCAGCAGCCAAGATGGCATCGGGGTAGATACGCAGTATTTT
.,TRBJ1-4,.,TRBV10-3,CAISAYLGEKLFF,TGTGCCATCAGTGCCTATCTTGGTGAAAAACTGTTTTTT
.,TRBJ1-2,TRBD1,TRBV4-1,CASSQEGTGGAHGYTF,TGCGCCAGCAGCCAAGAGGGGACAGGGGGCGCACATGGCTACACCTTC
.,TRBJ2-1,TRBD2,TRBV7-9,CASSPLGGPDNEQFF,TGTGCCAGCAGCCCCCTGGGAGGGCCAGACAATGAGCAGTTCTTC
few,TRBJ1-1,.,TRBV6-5,CASLLGARAFF,TGTGCCAGCCTTTTGGGGGCGCGAGCTTTCTTT
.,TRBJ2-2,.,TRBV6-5,CASRWTVNTGELFF,TGTGCCAGCAGATGGACAGTGAACACCGGGGAGCTGTTTTTT
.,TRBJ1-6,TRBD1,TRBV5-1,CASSATGEKGNSPLHF,TGCGCCAGCAGCGCGACAGGGGAAAAGGGTAATTCACCCCTCCACTTT
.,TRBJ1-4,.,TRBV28,CASRGGKLFF,TGTGCCAGCAGAGGGGGAAAACTGTTTTTT
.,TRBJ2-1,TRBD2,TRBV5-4,CASSQGLAGGHGNNEQFF,TGTGCCAGCAGCCAGGGACTAGCGGGGGGGCACGGAAACAATGAGCAGTTCTTC
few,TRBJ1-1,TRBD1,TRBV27,CASNPSPGTGVASREAFF,TGTGCCAGCAATCCTTCTCCCGGGACAGGGGTTGCTTCGCGTGAAGCTTTCTTT
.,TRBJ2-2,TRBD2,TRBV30,CAWSVLWEGRTGELFF,TGTGCCTGGAGTGTACTTTGGGAGGGCCGGACCGGGGAGCTGTTTTTT
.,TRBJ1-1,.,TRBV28,CASEGHRGTEAFF,TGTGCCAGCGAGGGACATAGGGGCACTGAAGCTTTCTTT
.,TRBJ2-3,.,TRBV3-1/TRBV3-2,CASSQGSGPASTDTQYF,TGTGCCAGCAGCCAAGGTAGCGGCCCTGCTAGCACAGATACGCAGTATTTT
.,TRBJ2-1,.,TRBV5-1,CASSLGGLQRDILQFF,TGCGCCAGCAGCTTGGGGGGACTACAGCGGGACATTCTGCAGTTCTTC
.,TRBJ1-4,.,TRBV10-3,CAISAKQDNEKLFF,TGTGCCATCAGTGCGAAACAGGATAATGAAAAACTGTTTTTT
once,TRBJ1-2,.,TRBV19,CASSRGQPQANYGYTF,TGTGCCAGTAGTCGCGGACAGCCCCAAGCTAACTATGGCTACACCTTC
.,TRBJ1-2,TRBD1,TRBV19,CASSSLRDGTGWYGYTF,TGTGCCAGTAGTTCCCTTAGGGACGGGACAGGGTGGTATGGCTACACCTTC